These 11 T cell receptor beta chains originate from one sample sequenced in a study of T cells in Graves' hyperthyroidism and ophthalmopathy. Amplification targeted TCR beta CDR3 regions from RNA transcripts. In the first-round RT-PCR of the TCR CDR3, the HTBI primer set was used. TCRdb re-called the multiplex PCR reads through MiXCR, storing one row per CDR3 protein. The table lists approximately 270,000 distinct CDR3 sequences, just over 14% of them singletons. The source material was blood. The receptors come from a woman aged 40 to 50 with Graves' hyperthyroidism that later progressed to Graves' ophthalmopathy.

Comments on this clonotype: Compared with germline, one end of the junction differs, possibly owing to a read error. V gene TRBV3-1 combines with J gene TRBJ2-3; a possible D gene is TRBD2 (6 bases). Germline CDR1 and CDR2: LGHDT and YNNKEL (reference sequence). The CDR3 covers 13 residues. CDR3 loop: CDSSLWTTRTQYF. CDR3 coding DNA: TGTGACAGCAGCCTCTGGACTACCCGTACGCAGTATTTT.

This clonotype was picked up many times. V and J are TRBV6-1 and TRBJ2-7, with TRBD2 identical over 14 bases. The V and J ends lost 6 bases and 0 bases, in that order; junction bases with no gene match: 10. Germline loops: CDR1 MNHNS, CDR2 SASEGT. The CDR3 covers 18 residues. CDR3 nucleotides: TGTGCCAGCAGGGAGCCAGGGACTAGCGGGAGTTACTCCTACGAGCAGTACTTC. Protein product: CASREPGTSGSYSYEQYF.

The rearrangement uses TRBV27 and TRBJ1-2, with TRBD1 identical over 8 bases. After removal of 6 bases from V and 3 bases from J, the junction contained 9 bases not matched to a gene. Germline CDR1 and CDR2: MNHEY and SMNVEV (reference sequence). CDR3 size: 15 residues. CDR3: CASSYKPGQDYGYTF. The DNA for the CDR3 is TGTGCCAGCAGCTACAAACCGGGACAGGACTATGGCTACACCTTC.

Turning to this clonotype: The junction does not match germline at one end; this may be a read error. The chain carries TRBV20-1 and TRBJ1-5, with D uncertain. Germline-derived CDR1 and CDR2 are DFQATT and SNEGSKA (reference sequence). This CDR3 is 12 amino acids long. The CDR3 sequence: CSARDDTPPQHF. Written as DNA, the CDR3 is TGCAGCGCTAGAGACGACACCCCGCCCCAGCATTTT.

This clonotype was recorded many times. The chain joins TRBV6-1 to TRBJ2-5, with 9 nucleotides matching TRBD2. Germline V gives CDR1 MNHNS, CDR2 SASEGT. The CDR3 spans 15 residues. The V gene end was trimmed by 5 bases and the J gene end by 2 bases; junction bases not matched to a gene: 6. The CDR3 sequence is CASSPGTSLQETQYF. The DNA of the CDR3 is TGTGCCAGCAGTCCGGGGACTAGCCTTCAAGAGACCCAGTACTTC.

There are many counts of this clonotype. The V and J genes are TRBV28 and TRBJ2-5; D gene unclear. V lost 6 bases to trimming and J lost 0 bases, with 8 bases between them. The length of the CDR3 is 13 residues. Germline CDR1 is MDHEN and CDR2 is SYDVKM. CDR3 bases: TGTGCCAGCAGCGCAGCGTACCAAGAGACCCAGTACTTC. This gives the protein CASSAAYQETQYF.

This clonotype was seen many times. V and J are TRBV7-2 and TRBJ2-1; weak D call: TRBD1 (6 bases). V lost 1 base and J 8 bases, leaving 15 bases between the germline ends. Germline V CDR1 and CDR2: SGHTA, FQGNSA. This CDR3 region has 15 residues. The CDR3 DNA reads TGTGCCAGCAGCTTAGTTGCAGGGGTGGGCGATGAGCAGTTCTTC. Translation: CASSLVAGVGDEQFF.

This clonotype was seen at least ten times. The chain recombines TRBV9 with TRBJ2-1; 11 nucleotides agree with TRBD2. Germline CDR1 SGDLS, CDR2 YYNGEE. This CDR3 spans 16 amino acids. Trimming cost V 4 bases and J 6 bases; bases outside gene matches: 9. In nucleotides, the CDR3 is TGTGCCAGCAGCCCATTCCCTAGCGGGGGGAGCAATGAGCAGTTCTTC. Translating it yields CASSPFPSGGSNEQFF.

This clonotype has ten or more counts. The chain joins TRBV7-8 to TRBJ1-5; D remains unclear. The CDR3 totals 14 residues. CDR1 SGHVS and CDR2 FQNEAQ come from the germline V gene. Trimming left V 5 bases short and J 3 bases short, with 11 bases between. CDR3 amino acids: CASSPVWVNQPQHF. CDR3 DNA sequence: TGTGCCAGCAGCCCCGTATGGGTCAATCAGCCCCAGCATTTT.

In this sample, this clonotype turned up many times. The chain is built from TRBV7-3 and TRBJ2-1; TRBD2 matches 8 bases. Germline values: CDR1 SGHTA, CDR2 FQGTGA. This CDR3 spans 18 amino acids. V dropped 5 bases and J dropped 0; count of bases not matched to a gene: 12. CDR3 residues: CASSRRGGRPYSYNEQFF. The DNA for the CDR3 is TGTGCCAGCAGCCGCCGGGGCGGGAGGCCCTACTCCTACAATGAGCAGTTCTTC.

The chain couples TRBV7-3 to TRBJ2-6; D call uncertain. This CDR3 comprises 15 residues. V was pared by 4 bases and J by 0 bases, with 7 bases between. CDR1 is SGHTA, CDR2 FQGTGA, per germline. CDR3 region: CASSSQNSGANVLTF. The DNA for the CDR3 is TGTGCCAGCAGCTCTCAAAACTCTGGGGCCAACGTCCTGACTTTC. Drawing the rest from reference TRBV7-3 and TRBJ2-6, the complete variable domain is GAGVSQTPSNKVTEKGKYVELRCDPISGHTALYWYRQSLGQGPEFLIYFQGTGAADDSGLPNDRFFAVRPEGSVSTLKIQRTERGDSAVYLCASSSQNSGANVLTFGAGSRLTVL.